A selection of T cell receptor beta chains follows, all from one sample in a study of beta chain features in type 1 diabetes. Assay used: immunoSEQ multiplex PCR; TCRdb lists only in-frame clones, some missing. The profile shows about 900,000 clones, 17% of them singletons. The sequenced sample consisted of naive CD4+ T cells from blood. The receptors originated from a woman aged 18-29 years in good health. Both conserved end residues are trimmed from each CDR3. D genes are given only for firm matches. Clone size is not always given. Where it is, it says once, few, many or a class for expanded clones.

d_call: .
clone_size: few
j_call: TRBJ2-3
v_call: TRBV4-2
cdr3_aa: ASSQDGPLTDTQY

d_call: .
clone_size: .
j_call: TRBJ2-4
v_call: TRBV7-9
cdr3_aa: ASRKTLGNIQY

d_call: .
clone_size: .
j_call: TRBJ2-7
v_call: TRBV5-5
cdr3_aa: ASSSPGTLYEQY

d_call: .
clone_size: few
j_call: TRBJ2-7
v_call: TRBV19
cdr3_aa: ASSARFTETYEQY

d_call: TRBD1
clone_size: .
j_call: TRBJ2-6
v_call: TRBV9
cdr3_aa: ASSVGTGITGANVLT

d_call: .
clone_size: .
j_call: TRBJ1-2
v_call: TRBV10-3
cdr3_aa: AISDSGGYGYT

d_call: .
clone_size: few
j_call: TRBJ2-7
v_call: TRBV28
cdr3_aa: ASSFGAYEQY

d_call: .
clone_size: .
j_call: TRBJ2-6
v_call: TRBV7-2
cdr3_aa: ASSLALVGTGANVLT

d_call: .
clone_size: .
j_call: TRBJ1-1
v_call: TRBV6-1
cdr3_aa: ASQEFGGTEAF

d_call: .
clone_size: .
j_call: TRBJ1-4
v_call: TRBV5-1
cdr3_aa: ASSLGGGRANEKLF

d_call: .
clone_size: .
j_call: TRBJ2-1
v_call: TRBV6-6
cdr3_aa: ASSYPGLVEQF

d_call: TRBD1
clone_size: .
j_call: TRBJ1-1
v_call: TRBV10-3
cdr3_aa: ASPDRGGTEAF

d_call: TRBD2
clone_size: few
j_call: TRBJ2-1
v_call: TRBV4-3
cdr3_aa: ASSQEALAGGGDEQF

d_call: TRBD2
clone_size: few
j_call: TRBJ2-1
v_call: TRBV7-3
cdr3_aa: ASSLHGTSGSNEQF

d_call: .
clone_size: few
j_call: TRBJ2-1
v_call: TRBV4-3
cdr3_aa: ASSQAENEQF

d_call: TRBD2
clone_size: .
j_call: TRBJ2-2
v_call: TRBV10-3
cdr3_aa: ATGRGRGTGELF

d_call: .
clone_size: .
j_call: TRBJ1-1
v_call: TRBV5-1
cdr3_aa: ASSSPGTANTEAF

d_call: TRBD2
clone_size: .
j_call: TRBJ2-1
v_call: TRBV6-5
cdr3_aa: ASSYSVGLAGNEQF

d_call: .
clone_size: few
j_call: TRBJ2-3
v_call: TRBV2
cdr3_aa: ASSDRGVTDTQY

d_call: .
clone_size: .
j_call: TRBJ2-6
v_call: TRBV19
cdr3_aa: ASRISPGANVLT

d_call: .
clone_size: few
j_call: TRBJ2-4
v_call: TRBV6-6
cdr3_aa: ASSRASGLTKNIQY

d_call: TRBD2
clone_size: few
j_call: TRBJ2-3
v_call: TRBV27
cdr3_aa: ASSQPGLAGGLVAADTQY